Below, 24 T cell receptor beta chains from the same sample are listed, as sequenced in a study of blood T cell repertoires in COVID-19. Generated by immunoSEQ multiplex PCR, the TCRdb table keeps only in-frame clones and is missing some. This repertoire shows about 100,000 clones, about 88% found once; its top ten account for 3%. Sequenced sample: peripheral blood. The receptor source for this set is a man aged 50 to 60 with active or convalescent COVID-19.

The chain uses TRBV19 and TRBJ2-2; 10 nucleotides align to TRBD1. The CDR3 sequence is 16 residues long. V shed 7 bases and J 3 bases; nucleotides not matched to a gene: 8. Germline loops: CDR1 LNHDA, CDR2 SQIVND (reference sequence). The CDR3 spells CASTMGQGSYTGELFF. CDR3 in DNA: TGTGCCAGTACCATGGGACAGGGGTCCTACACCGGGGAGCTGTTTTTT.

This clone was picked up a small number of times. This rearrangement joins TRBV6-5 to TRBJ2-1; 9 nucleotides match TRBD2. The CDR3 extends over 16 amino acids. After removal of 0 bases from V and 6 bases from J, the junction contained 6 bases not matched to a gene. Germline V CDR1 and CDR2: MNHEY, SVGAGI. The CDR3 DNA sequence: TGTGCCAGCAGTTACTCTCTAGCGGGGAGCGGCAATGAGCAGTTCTTC. Protein: CASSYSLAGSGNEQFF.

The V gene is TRBV19, the J gene TRBJ2-2; the match to TRBD2 covers 12 bases. J lost 5 bases, V lost 4 bases, and 8 bases had no gene match. The germline gives CDR1 LNHDA, CDR2 SQIVND (reference sequence). CDR3 length equals 17 residues. The CDR3: CASSTETSGGGTGELFF. For the CDR3, the DNA is TGTGCCAGTAGTACCGAGACTAGCGGGGGAGGGACCGGGGAGCTGTTTTTT. The full variable domain, rest sourced from reference TRBV19 and TRBJ2-2, is DGGITQSPKYLFRKEGQNVTLSCEQNLNHDAMYWYRQDPGQGLRLIYYSQIVNDFQKGDIAEGYSVSREKKESFPLTVTSAQKNPTAFYLCASSTETSGGGTGELFFGEGSRLTVL.

The V and J genes are TRBV18 and TRBJ1-3; no clear D gene. CDR3 length equals 13 residues. Looked up from germline, CDR1 is KGHSH and CDR2 is LQKENI. V dropped 4 bases and J dropped 2 bases, with 6 bases sitting between them. The CDR3 loop is CASSRETGNTIYF. The CDR3 DNA is TGTGCCAGCTCACGAGAGACTGGAAACACCATATATTTT.

The chain links TRBV4-3 to TRBJ1-1; D ambiguous. The ends were cut back, 0 bases at V and 2 bases at J, with 7 bases in the middle. There are 14 residues in the CDR3. The germline V gene encodes CDR1 LGHNA and CDR2 YSLEER. This CDR3 reads CASSQDEANTEAFF. The CDR3 nucleotides are TGCGCCAGCAGCCAAGATGAAGCTAACACTGAAGCTTTCTTT.

V is TRBV5-1 and J is TRBJ2-2, with D uncertain. The CDR3 is made up of 16 amino acids. Trimming removed 3 bases from V and 0 bases from J, with 12 bases in between. Germline CDR1 SGHRS, CDR2 YFSETQ. CDR3 coding DNA: TGCGCCAGCAGCTCACACTGGAGACCGAACACCGGGGAGCTGTTTTTT. Amino acid sequence: CASSSHWRPNTGELFF. Variable domain in full (rest from reference TRBV5-1 and TRBJ2-2): KAGVTQTPRYLIKTRGQQVTLSCSPISGHRSVSWYQQTPGQGLQFLFEYFSETQRNKGNFPGRFSGRQFSNSRSEMNVSTLELGDSALYLCASSSHWRPNTGELFFGEGSRLTVL.

The gene calls are TRBV4-1 and TRBJ2-7; TRBD1 is a possible D gene (6 bases). From germline, CDR1 is MGHRA and CDR2 YSYEKL. Trimming shortened V by 4 bases and J by 6 bases, and 13 bases separated the two germline ends. This CDR3 has 13 residues. The CDR3 DNA is TGCGCCAGCAGCCCTACCAGGGGTGGCGAGCAGTACGTC. This codes for CASSPTRGGEQYV.

In its sample, this clone was seen once. V and J are TRBV9 and TRBJ1-3, with a weak D call TRBD1 (5 bases). The CDR3 length is 14 residues. The germline V gene encodes CDR1 SGDLS and CDR2 YYNGEE. The V end was cut by 0 bases, the J end by 4 bases, with 8 bases between. CDR3 in amino acids: CASSVAGEGNTIYF. CDR3 sequence (DNA): TGTGCCAGCAGCGTAGCGGGGGAAGGAAACACCATATATTTT.

V gene TRBV19 combines with J gene TRBJ1-5; 8 nucleotides agree with TRBD1. V dropped 3 bases and J dropped 5; count of bases not matched to a gene: 3. This CDR3 has 14 amino acids. The germline gives CDR1 LNHDA, CDR2 SQIVND (reference sequence). This CDR3 reads CASSMGRGHQPQHF. In nucleotides, the CDR3 is TGTGCCAGTAGTATGGGCAGGGGGCATCAGCCCCAGCATTTT. The entire variable domain, with the rest obtained from reference TRBV19 and TRBJ1-5, is as follows: DGGITQSPKYLFRKEGQNVTLSCEQNLNHDAMYWYRQDPGQGLRLIYYSQIVNDFQKGDIAEGYSVSREKKESFPLTVTSAQKNPTAFYLCASSMGRGHQPQHFGDGTRLSIL.

This clone was observed a single time. One end of the junction is discordant with germline, which a read error may explain. This chain's CDR3 is CSARVTGPDAF. For the CDR3, the DNA is TGCAGTGCTAGAGTCACAGGGCCGGACGCCTTC. The rearrangement links TRBV20-1 to TRBJ1-2, with a tentative D call TRBD1 (6 bases). Germline assignment: CDR1 DFQATT and CDR2 SNEGSKA (reference sequence). This CDR3 spans 11 amino acids.

The chain links TRBV19 to TRBJ1-2; D gene unclear. The CDR3 consists of 11 residues. The V and J ends lost 6 bases and 8 bases respectively, with 10 bases between them. From germline, CDR1 is LNHDA and CDR2 SQIVND (reference sequence). The CDR3 coding sequence is TGTGCCAGTAGGCAGTTCGGGGGCTACACCTTC. It yields the protein CASRQFGGYTF.

The chain is built from TRBV18 and TRBJ2-5; TRBD2 is a possible D gene (5 bases). Germline loops: CDR1 KGHSH, CDR2 LQKENI. The V and J ends lost 2 bases and 14 bases respectively, with 15 bases between them. There are 12 residues in the CDR3. CDR3 bases: TGTGCCAGCTCACCAATAGGGAGAGGCTCTTACTTC. Its translation: CASSPIGRGSYF.

The gene calls are TRBV19 and TRBJ1-2; 8 bases line up with TRBD1. CDR1 and CDR2 (germline): LNHDA, SQIVND (reference sequence). With V trimmed by 5 bases and J by 4 bases, 6 bases remained unmatched. This CDR3 is built from 14 residues. CDR3: CASSPDRGPYGYTF. In nucleotides, the CDR3 is TGTGCCAGTAGTCCCGACAGGGGTCCCTATGGCTACACCTTC.

The rearrangement uses TRBV28 and TRBJ2-1, with TRBD1 matching over 7 bases. Germline loops: CDR1 MDHEN, CDR2 SYDVKM. The CDR3 loop spans 13 amino acids. V lost 4 bases to trimming and J lost 6 bases; unmatched junction nucleotides: 3. The CDR3 DNA is TGTGCCAGCAGTTCGGGACAGATCAATGAGCAGTTCTTC. Translation gives CASSSGQINEQFF.

The chain couples TRBV28 to TRBJ2-3; 8 positions match TRBD2. J was trimmed by 6 bases and V by 6 bases; bases with no gene match: 11. The CDR3 consists of 15 residues. Germline V gene lookup returns CDR1 MDHEN and CDR2 SYDVKM. The CDR3 DNA sequence: TGTGCCAGCAGGCCCACTAGCGGTCTTAGCGATACGCAGTATTTT. This encodes CASRPTSGLSDTQYF.

CDR3 coding DNA: TGTGCCACCAGTGATCCCCCAAGGAGCTACGAGCAGTACTTC. It yields the protein CATSDPPRSYEQYF. The V call is TRBV24-1, the J call TRBJ2-7, with D uncertain. Germline V gene sequence: CDR1 KGHDR, CDR2 SFDVKD. Trimming cost V 3 bases and J 3 bases, with 11 bases left between them. The CDR3 consists of 14 residues.

This clone has just a few counts. V usage is TRBV19 and J usage is TRBJ1-4; TRBD1 agrees at 7 bases. This CDR3 contains 16 residues. V lost 3 bases, J lost 8 bases, and 12 bases stayed unmatched. Germline lookup yields CDR1 LNHDA and CDR2 SQIVND (reference sequence). CDR3 amino acids: CASSIAATGFTEKLFF. In DNA form, the CDR3 reads TGTGCCAGTAGTATCGCGGCGACAGGGTTTACCGAAAAACTGTTTTTT.

The chain joins TRBV4-1 to TRBJ1-6; a possible D gene is TRBD1 (5 bases). Germline-derived CDR1 and CDR2 are MGHRA and YSYEKL. The CDR3 loop spans 18 amino acids. Trimming removed 0 bases at V and 5 bases at J, with 17 bases between. CDR3 in amino acids: CASSQDAEAGIHNSPLHF. As DNA, the CDR3 is TGCGCCAGCAGCCAAGATGCCGAGGCAGGGATCCATAATTCACCCCTCCACTTT.

The genes are TRBV4-1 and TRBJ1-4; 12 nucleotides agree with TRBD1. The CDR3 contains 16 residues. V lost 5 bases and J lost 4; bases outside the gene matches: 5. Germline CDR1 reads MGHRA; CDR2 reads YSYEKL. The CDR3 is CASSTRDRGLNEKLFF. CDR3 bases: TGCGCCAGCAGCACCCGGGACAGGGGGCTTAATGAAAAACTGTTTTTT.

The chain is built from TRBV7-2 and TRBJ2-7; possibly TRBD2 for D (5 bases). CDR1 is SGHTA and CDR2 is FQGNSA in the germline V gene. The CDR3 runs to 13 residues. The V end was cut by 9 bases, the J end by 5 bases, with 17 bases between. CDR3 DNA: TGTGCCAGGAGAGGGCCCTCCAAGGACGAGCAGTACGTC. Translation gives CARRGPSKDEQYV.

This rearrangement joins TRBV19 to TRBJ2-5; D not certain. This CDR3 is built from 13 residues. The V end lost 8 bases, the J end lost 4 bases, and 14 bases lay between the germline ends. Germline assignment: CDR1 LNHDA and CDR2 SQIVND (reference sequence). This chain's CDR3 is CASGRPTVETQYF. CDR3 DNA: TGTGCCAGTGGAAGACCGACTGTAGAGACCCAGTACTTC. Variable domain in full (rest from reference TRBV19 and TRBJ2-5): DGGITQSPKYLFRKEGQNVTLSCEQNLNHDAMYWYRQDPGQGLRLIYYSQIVNDFQKGDIAEGYSVSREKKESFPLTVTSAQKNPTAFYLCASGRPTVETQYFGPGTRLLVL.

The J gene is TRBJ1-2, the V gene TRBV9, with a tentative D call TRBD1 (5 bases). From germline, CDR1 is SGDLS and CDR2 YYNGEE. The CDR3 covers 16 residues. Deletions cut 3 bases from V and 6 bases from J, with 21 bases between. The CDR3 sequence is CASSGRREGDPNGYTF. CDR3 DNA sequence: TGTGCCAGCAGCGGACGCAGGGAGGGTGACCCGAATGGCTACACCTTC.

This clone appeared a single time. The V call is TRBV25-1, the J call TRBJ2-7; tentative D call: TRBD1 (6 bases). Germline V lookup: CDR1 MGHDK, CDR2 SYGVNS. The CDR3 extends over 14 amino acids. V was shortened by 1 base and J by 5 bases, with 12 bases between the two germline ends. CDR3 loop: CASSESGDRNEQYF. For the CDR3, the DNA is TGTGCCAGCAGTGAATCAGGGGACCGCAACGAGCAGTACTTC.

This clone was seen a single time. The chain uses TRBV15 and TRBJ2-3; TRBD1 matches at 9 bases. This CDR3 is built from 16 residues. Unmatched junction bases numbered 11, after V lost 4 bases and J lost 6 bases. From germline, CDR1 is LNHNV and CDR2 YYDKDF (reference sequence). The DNA for the CDR3 is TGTGCCACCAGCAAAGAAGGGACAGGGACAGGTGATACGCAGTATTTT. Translating gives CATSKEGTGTGDTQYF.